These 26 T cell receptor beta chains share one sample of origin, sequenced in a study of blood T cell repertoires in COVID-19. Sequencing was performed with immunoSEQ multiplex PCR; in TCRdb, only in-frame clones are kept and a portion is missing. The sample consists of about 210,000 clones, about 89% of them appearing once. The sample comprised peripheral blood. These receptors came from a woman in her thirties or forties with acute or convalescent COVID-19.

This clone appeared a single time. The gene calls are TRBV7-3 and TRBJ2-3; D remains ambiguous. V was clipped by 1 base and J by 2 bases, with 10 bases between them. CDR1 is SGHTA and CDR2 is FQGTGA in the germline V gene. The CDR3 is 15 residues long. The chain's CDR3 is CASSLRASSTDTQYF. DNA for the CDR3: TGTGCCAGCAGCTTAAGGGCAAGTTCCACAGATACGCAGTATTTT.

The rearrangement joins TRBV10-2 to TRBJ1-1; the D gene is possibly TRBD1 (6 bases). The CDR3 runs 15 residues. The germline CDR1 and CDR2 sequences are WSHSY and SAAADI. V was pared by 7 bases and J by 0 bases, with 15 bases between. CDR3 amino acids: CASIDRPYMNTEAFF. The CDR3 DNA is TGCGCCAGCATAGACAGGCCTTACATGAACACTGAAGCTTTCTTT.

The chain links TRBV14 to TRBJ1-6; 7 bases agree with TRBD1. Germline V gives CDR1 SGHDN, CDR2 FVKESK. Trimming removed 4 bases from V and 3 bases from J; junction bases left unmatched: 3. CDR3 size: 15 residues. Written as DNA, the CDR3 is TGTGCCAGCAGCCTTCGACAGGGCTATAATTCACCCCTCCACTTT. Translated, it gives CASSLRQGYNSPLHF.

This chain links TRBV19 with TRBJ1-5; weak D call: TRBD1 (6 bases). The CDR3 extends over 21 amino acids. Germline-derived CDR1 and CDR2 are LNHDA and SQIVND (reference sequence). V was clipped by 6 bases and J by 0 bases, with 30 bases between them. The CDR3 DNA follows: TGTGCCAGTAGGCCTAGAGTTGGGGGCCCCTATTATTCAACTAGCAATCAGCCCCAGCATTTT. Encoded protein: CASRPRVGGPYYSTSNQPQHF.

This rearrangement joins TRBV15 to TRBJ1-6; D is possibly TRBD1 (6 bases). The V and J ends lost 6 bases and 5 bases respectively, with 14 bases between them. CDR3 length: 15 residues. Germline CDR1 is LNHNV and CDR2 is YYDKDF (reference sequence). CDR3 sequence reads: CATSNNRDNNSPLHF. The CDR3 DNA reads as TGTGCCACCAGTAATAACCGGGACAATAATTCACCCCTCCACTTT.

The chain is built from TRBV9 and TRBJ1-1; D gene uncertain. Germline CDR1 is SGDLS and CDR2 is YYNGEE. Trimming stripped 3 bases from V and 8 bases from J, with 14 bases between. The CDR3 has 13 residues. The CDR3 protein is CASSATEWQEAFF. The CDR3 DNA follows: TGTGCCAGCAGCGCTACAGAGTGGCAGGAAGCTTTCTTT.

The chain recombines TRBV4-1 with TRBJ2-2, with D possibly being TRBD1 (6 bases). From germline, CDR1 is MGHRA and CDR2 YSYEKL. The V gene lost 6 bases and the J gene lost 5 bases, with 13 bases spanning the gap. The CDR3 extends over 14 amino acids. The CDR3 DNA reads TGCGCCAGCAGGTACAACAGGGATACCGGGGAGCTGTTTTTT. This sequence encodes CASRYNRDTGELFF.

The rearrangement joins TRBV5-4 to TRBJ2-1, with 8 bases identical to TRBD1. In germline, CDR1 is SGHNT, CDR2 YYREEE (reference sequence). The CDR3 covers 16 residues. The junction had 7 bases not matched to a gene; V was cut back by 1 base and J by 4 bases. This chain's CDR3 is CASSLYGTGRYNEQFF. CDR3 sequence (DNA): TGTGCCAGCAGCTTGTATGGGACAGGCCGTTACAATGAGCAGTTCTTC.

This chain uses TRBV30 with TRBJ1-2, with TRBD1 as a possible D gene (6 bases). The length of the CDR3 is 13 residues. The germline CDR1 and CDR2 sequences are GTSNPN and SVGIG (reference sequence). V was shortened by 7 bases and J by 5 bases, with 17 bases between the two germline ends. DNA for the CDR3: TGTGCCTCGCCGGGACACAGACCTTATGGCTACACCTTC. Translated: CASPGHRPYGYTF.

The chain links TRBV5-1 to TRBJ1-2, with a tentative D call TRBD1 (6 bases). V lost 0 bases and J lost 8, with 23 bases in between. There are 17 residues in the CDR3. Germline CDR1 and CDR2: SGHRS and YFSETQ. In nucleotides, the CDR3 is TGCGCCAGCAGCTTGGATATTGGTACAGGGTGGAACCACGGCTACACCTTC. Its translation: CASSLDIGTGWNHGYTF. The full variable domain, its missing parts supplied by reference TRBV5-1 and TRBJ1-2, is KAGVTQTPRYLIKTRGQQVTLSCSPISGHRSVSWYQQTPGQGLQFLFEYFSETQRNKGNFPGRFSGRQFSNSRSEMNVSTLELGDSALYLCASSLDIGTGWNHGYTFGSGTRLTVV.

In DNA, the CDR3 is TGTGCCACCAGTGATAATCGAGACATGACTGAAGCTTTCTTT. It encodes CATSDNRDMTEAFF. V and J are TRBV24-1 and TRBJ1-1; D uncertain. The CDR3 extends over 14 amino acids. CDR1 is KGHDR and CDR2 is SFDVKD in the germline V gene. The V end was cut by 3 bases, the J end by 5 bases, with 12 bases between.

For the CDR3, the DNA is TGTGCCAGCAGCGACGGGGGGGCCGGCACAGATACGCAGTATTTT. Its protein product is CASSDGGAGTDTQYF. This chain links TRBV6-2 or TRBV6-3 with TRBJ2-3, with 8 bases fitting TRBD2. J was trimmed by 1 base and V by 6 bases; bases with no gene match: 6. The germline gives CDR1 MNHEY, CDR2 SVGEGT. CDR3 size: 15 residues.

This chain links TRBV27 with TRBJ2-7; possibly TRBD1 for D (6 bases). Trimming cost V 7 bases and J 2 bases, with 18 bases left between them. CDR3 length: 15 amino acids. The V gene's germline CDR1 is MNHEY and CDR2 SMNVEV (reference sequence). The DNA for the CDR3 is TGTGCCAGCATTCCATCCCTCGGACAGCCCTACGAGCAGTACGTC. Protein sequence: CASIPSLGQPYEQYV.

This clone has more than one count but fewer than ten. The V gene is TRBV5-1, the J gene TRBJ1-1; D is ambiguous. The germline V and J ends were trimmed by 0 bases and 8 bases, with 17 bases remaining between them. CDR3 length: 15 amino acids. CDR1 is SGHRS, CDR2 YFSETQ, per germline. The CDR3: CASSLAGRKEEEAFF. The CDR3 DNA is TGCGCCAGCAGCTTGGCGGGCCGCAAGGAGGAAGAAGCTTTCTTT.

V gene TRBV2 combines with J gene TRBJ1-2; D remains unclear. The germline V and J ends were trimmed by 6 bases and 2 bases, with 10 bases remaining between them. The CDR3 length is 13 residues. CDR1 SNHLY and CDR2 FYNNEI come from the germline V gene. In DNA, the CDR3 is TGTGCCAGCAGGGCTGATAAGAACTATGGCTACACCTTC. It is translated as CASRADKNYGYTF.

This chain links TRBV3-1 (or the pseudogene TRBV3-2) with TRBJ1-2; 7 bases match TRBD1. This CDR3 is 19 amino acids long. The V gene end was trimmed by 1 base and the J gene end by 2 bases; junction bases not matched to a gene: 16. Germline CDR1 reads LGHDT; CDR2 reads YNNKEL (reference sequence). Written as DNA, the CDR3 is TGTGCCAGCAGCCAAGTCTATCCGGGACAGCTATCATACAACTATGGCTACACCTTC. Residues: CASSQVYPGQLSYNYGYTF.

V and J are TRBV7-8 and TRBJ1-1, with D perhaps TRBD1 (5 bases). The germline V and J ends were trimmed by 0 bases and 3 bases, with 11 bases remaining between them. Germline CDR1 is SGHVS and CDR2 is FQNEAQ. The CDR3 is 15 residues long. The CDR3: CASSLARGGDTEAFF. CDR3 DNA sequence: TGTGCCAGCAGCTTAGCGCGGGGGGGAGACACTGAAGCTTTCTTT.

This chain connects TRBV12-5 to TRBJ2-5; the D gene is possibly TRBD2 (5 bases). Trimming removed 2 bases from V and 5 bases from J, with 24 bases in between. The CDR3 loop spans 18 amino acids. Looked up from germline, CDR1 is LGHNT and CDR2 is FRNRAP. The CDR3 spells CASGLTLDGLARTETQYF. The CDR3 bases are TGTGCTAGTGGTTTGACCCTGGATGGGCTAGCCAGAACGGAGACCCAGTACTTC.

The J gene is TRBJ1-6, the V gene TRBV7-2; D uncertain. This CDR3 region has 15 residues. The germline V gene encodes CDR1 SGHTA and CDR2 FQGNSA. Trimming took 1 base from V and 7 from J, leaving 11 bases between them. The CDR3 DNA follows: TGTGCCAGCAGCTTAGGGCGGGTCGGGAATTCACCCCTCCACTTT. Protein sequence: CASSLGRVGNSPLHF.

As DNA, the CDR3 is TGTGCCAGCAGCTTAGATCGGCGGACAGGAGGCAAAGCTAATGAAAAACTGTTTTTT. Its translation is CASSLDRRTGGKANEKLFF. The V gene is TRBV11-3, the J gene TRBJ1-4; 7 nucleotides match TRBD1. CDR3 length: 19 amino acids. The ends lost 0 bases at V and 3 bases at J; junction bases unmatched: 13. CDR1 and CDR2 (germline): SGHNT, YENEEA.

V is TRBV6-5 and J is TRBJ1-2; 10 bases map to TRBD1. The CDR3 has 16 residues. In germline, CDR1 is MNHEY, CDR2 SVGAGI. With V trimmed by 4 bases and J by 7 bases, 12 bases remained unmatched. The CDR3, as DNA: TGTGCCAGCAGTTCCGGACAGGGGGTTTTGGTTTTTGGCTACACCTTC. Translating gives CASSSGQGVLVFGYTF.

The chain has TRBV6-5 and TRBJ1-2; no firm D call. The CDR3 runs 13 residues. Germline lookup yields CDR1 MNHEY and CDR2 SVGAGI. V shed 3 bases and J shed 2 bases, with 7 bases lying between them. CDR3 in amino acids: CASSYTENYGYTF. Written as DNA, the CDR3 is TGTGCCAGCAGTTATACGGAGAACTATGGCTACACCTTC.

The V gene is TRBV5-6, the J gene TRBJ2-2; 7 nucleotides agree with TRBD2. The CDR3 sequence is 18 residues long. Per the germline V gene, CDR1 is SGHDT and CDR2 is YYEEEE. V trimming: 4 bases; J trimming: 5 bases; junction bases outside the gene matches: 17. The CDR3 sequence: CASSRWNSGTKETGELFF. CDR3 sequence (DNA): TGTGCCAGCAGCCGTTGGAACTCCGGGACTAAGGAAACCGGGGAGCTGTTTTTT.

The genes are TRBV9 and TRBJ2-5; 8 bases line up with TRBD1. The CDR3 runs 15 residues. Unmatched junction bases numbered 6, after V lost 0 bases and J lost 5 bases. The V gene's germline CDR1 is SGDLS and CDR2 YYNGEE. In DNA form, the CDR3 reads TGTGCCAGCAGCGTAGAAGGACAGGGAGTTGAGACCCAGTACTTC. Its protein is CASSVEGQGVETQYF.

The chain couples TRBV5-1 to TRBJ2-3; D possibly corresponds to TRBD1 (6 bases). Germline lookup yields CDR1 SGHRS and CDR2 YFSETQ. CDR3 length: 14 residues. With 7 bases removed from V and 6 bases from J, the gap between germline ends came to 18 bases. Here the CDR3 reads CASYSQGIADTQYF. The DNA of the CDR3 is TGCGCCAGCTACTCTCAGGGGATTGCTGATACGCAGTATTTT.

This clone was found a few times. The rearrangement uses TRBV19 and TRBJ2-5; the match to TRBD1 covers 12 bases. Germline V gene data show CDR1 as LNHDA and CDR2 as SQIVND (reference sequence). The CDR3 consists of 15 residues. Unmatched junction bases numbered 8, after V lost 7 bases and J lost 5 bases. The DNA for the CDR3 is TGTGCCAGTACCCCGGGACAGGGGGCGATGGAGACCCAGTACTTC. This sequence encodes CASTPGQGAMETQYF.